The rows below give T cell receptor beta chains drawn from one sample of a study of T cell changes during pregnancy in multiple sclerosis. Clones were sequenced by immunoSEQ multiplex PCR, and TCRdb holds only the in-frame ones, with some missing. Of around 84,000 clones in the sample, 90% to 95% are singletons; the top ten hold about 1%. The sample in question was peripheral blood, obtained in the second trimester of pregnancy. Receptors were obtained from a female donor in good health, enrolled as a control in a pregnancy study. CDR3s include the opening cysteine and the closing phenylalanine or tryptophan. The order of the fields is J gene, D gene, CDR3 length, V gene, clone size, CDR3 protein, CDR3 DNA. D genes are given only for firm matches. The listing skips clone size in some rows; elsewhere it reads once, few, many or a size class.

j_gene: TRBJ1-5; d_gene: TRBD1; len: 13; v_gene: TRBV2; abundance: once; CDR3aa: CASADRESQPQHF; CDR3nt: TGTGCCAGTGCGGACAGGGAGAGTCAGCCCCAGCATTTT
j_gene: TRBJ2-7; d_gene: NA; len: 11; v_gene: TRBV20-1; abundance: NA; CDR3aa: CSWTGPYEQYF; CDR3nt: TGCAGCTGGACTGGTCCCTACGAGCAGTACTTC
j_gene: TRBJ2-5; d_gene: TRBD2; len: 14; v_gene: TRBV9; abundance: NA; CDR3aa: CASSPGLAGETQYF; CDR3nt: TGTGCCAGCAGTCCGGGACTAGCCGGAGAGACCCAGTACTTC
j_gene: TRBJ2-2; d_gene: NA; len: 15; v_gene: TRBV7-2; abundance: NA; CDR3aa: CASSQRGQNTGELFF; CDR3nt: TGTGCCAGCAGCCAAAGGGGACAGAACACCGGGGAGCTGTTTTTT
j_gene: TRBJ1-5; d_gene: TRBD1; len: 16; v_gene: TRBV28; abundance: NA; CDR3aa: CASSAQQGAGNQPQHF; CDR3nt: TGTGCCAGCAGCGCTCAACAGGGGGCAGGCAATCAGCCCCAGCATTTT
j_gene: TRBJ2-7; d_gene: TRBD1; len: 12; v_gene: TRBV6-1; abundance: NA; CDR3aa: CASSTGVHEQYF; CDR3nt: TGTGCCAGCAGTACAGGGGTGCACGAGCAGTACTTC
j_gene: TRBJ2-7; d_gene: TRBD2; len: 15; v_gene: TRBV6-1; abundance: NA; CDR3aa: CASSEASGRNNEQYF; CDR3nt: TGTGCCAGCAGTGAAGCGAGCGGGAGGAACAACGAGCAGTACTTC
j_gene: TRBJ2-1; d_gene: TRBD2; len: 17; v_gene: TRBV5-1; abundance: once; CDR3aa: CASSSRTSALSYNEQFF; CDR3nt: TGCGCCAGCAGCTCTCGGACTAGCGCCCTCTCCTACAATGAGCAGTTCTTC
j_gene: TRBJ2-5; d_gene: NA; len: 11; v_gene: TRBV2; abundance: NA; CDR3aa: CAAAGSETQYF; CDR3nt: TGTGCCGCCGCCGGGTCAGAGACCCAGTACTTC
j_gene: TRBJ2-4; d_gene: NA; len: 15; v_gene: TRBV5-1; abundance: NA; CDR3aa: CASSPTGPGLSIQYF; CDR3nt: TGCGCCAGCAGCCCGACGGGCCCGGGATTAAGCATTCAGTACTTC
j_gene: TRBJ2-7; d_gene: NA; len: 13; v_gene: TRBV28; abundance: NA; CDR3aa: CASSSGLSYEQYF; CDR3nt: TGTGCCAGCAGTTCGGGACTGTCCTACGAGCAGTACTTC
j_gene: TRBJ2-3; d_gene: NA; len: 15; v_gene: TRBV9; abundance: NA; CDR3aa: CASSVAPSELDTQYF; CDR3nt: TGTGCCAGCAGCGTAGCTCCTAGCGAACTAGATACGCAGTATTTT
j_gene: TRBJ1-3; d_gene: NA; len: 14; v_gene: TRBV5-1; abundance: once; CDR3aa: CASSVQGGGNTIYF; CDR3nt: TGCGCCAGCAGCGTGCAGGGAGGTGGAAACACCATATATTTT
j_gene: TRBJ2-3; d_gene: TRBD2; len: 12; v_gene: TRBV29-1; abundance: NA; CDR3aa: CSTHGGAGTQYF; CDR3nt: TGCAGCACCCACGGGGGGGCGGGTACGCAGTATTTT
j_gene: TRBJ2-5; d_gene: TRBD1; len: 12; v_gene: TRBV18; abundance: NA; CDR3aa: CASSGQQETQYF; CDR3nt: TGTGCCAGCTCGGGACAGCAAGAGACCCAGTACTTC
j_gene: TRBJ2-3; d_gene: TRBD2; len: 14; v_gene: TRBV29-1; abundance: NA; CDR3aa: CSVHRGGFTDTQYF; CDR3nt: TGCAGCGTTCATCGCGGGGGGTTCACAGATACGCAGTATTTT
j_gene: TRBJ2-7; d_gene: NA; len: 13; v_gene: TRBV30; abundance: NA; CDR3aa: CAWSPPWPYEQYF; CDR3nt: TGTGCCTGGAGTCCCCCGTGGCCATACGAGCAGTACTTC
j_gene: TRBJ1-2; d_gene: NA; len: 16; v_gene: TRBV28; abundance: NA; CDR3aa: CASSHLGEGEVYGYTF; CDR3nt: TGTGCCAGCAGCCACCTGGGGGAGGGGGAAGTCTATGGCTACACCTTC
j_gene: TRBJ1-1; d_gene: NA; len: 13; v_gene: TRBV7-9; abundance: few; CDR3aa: CASSRGAYTEAFF; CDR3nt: TGTGCCAGCAGCCGTGGGGCGTACACTGAAGCTTTCTTT
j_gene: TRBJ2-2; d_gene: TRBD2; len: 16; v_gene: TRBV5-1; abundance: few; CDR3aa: CASSLDKASGTGELFF; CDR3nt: TGCGCCAGCAGCTTGGACAAGGCTAGCGGAACCGGGGAGCTGTTTTTT
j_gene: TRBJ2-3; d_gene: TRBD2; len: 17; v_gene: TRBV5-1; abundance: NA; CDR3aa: CASSLTGGPASTDTQYF; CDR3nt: TGCGCCAGCAGCTTGACGGGAGGGCCTGCTAGCACAGATACGCAGTATTTT
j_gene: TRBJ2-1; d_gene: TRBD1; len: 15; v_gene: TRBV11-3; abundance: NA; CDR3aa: CASSSTRGPNNEQFF; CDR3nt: TGTGCCAGCAGCTCGACCAGGGGGCCAAACAATGAGCAGTTCTTC